These 5 T cell receptor beta chains originate from one sample sequenced in a study of T cell changes during pregnancy in multiple sclerosis. The table came from immunoSEQ multiplex PCR; TCRdb's copy has only in-frame clones and leaves some out. The sample lists tens of thousands of clones, roughly 90% seen once, with 1.5% to 2% in the top ten. Sample: peripheral blood, taken in the first trimester of pregnancy. These receptors were collected from a female donor in good health, enrolled as a control in a pregnancy study.

The V call is TRBV6-1, the J call TRBJ2-3; D remains unclear. CDR1 and CDR2 from the germline V gene are MNHNS and SASEGT. V lost 7 bases to trimming and J lost 6 bases, with 8 bases between them. The CDR3 runs 11 residues. Written as DNA, the CDR3 is TGTGCCAGCACATACTACGATACGCAGTATTTT. Translating it yields CASTYYDTQYF.

A remark on this clone: Other DNA sequences within the sample encode an identical CDR3. This chain uses TRBV5-1 with TRBJ2-3, with D possibly being TRBD1 (6 bases). The CDR3 runs 14 residues. V lost 0 bases to trimming and J lost 1 base, with 6 bases between them. The germline gives CDR1 SGHRS, CDR2 YFSETQ. The CDR3 loop is CASSLDRGTDTQYF. DNA of the CDR3: TGCGCCAGCAGCTTGGACAGGGGCACAGATACGCAGTATTTT.

The J gene is TRBJ2-3, the V gene TRBV6-6, with TRBD2 matching over 9 bases. The CDR3 totals 16 residues. V lost 5 bases, J lost 12 bases, and 18 bases stayed unmatched. In germline, CDR1 is MNHNY, CDR2 SVGAGI (reference sequence). CDR3 sequence: CASSNHRASGERTQYF. The CDR3 DNA reads as TGTGCCAGCAGTAACCATAGGGCTAGCGGGGAGAGAACTCAGTATTTT.

The chain employs TRBV1 and TRBJ2-7; the DNA was not compared with TRBD1, the D call given in the table. TRBV1 counts as a pseudogene. The CDR3 has 16 residues. CDR3 region: CTSSHVWDRGTYEQYF. The CDR3 DNA follows: TGCACCAGCAGCCACGTTTGGGACAGGGGGACCTACGAGCAGTACTTC.

The CDR3 DNA reads as TGTGCCACCAGCAGAGATAATGTCGGACTAGCTAAAGTCGGGGAGCTGTTTTTT. It yields the protein CATSRDNVGLAKVGELFF. The V call is TRBV15, the J call TRBJ2-2; 8 positions match TRBD2. Trimming took 0 bases from V and 7 from J; bases not matched to a gene: 13. CDR1 LNHNV and CDR2 YYDKDF come from the germline V gene (reference sequence). The CDR3 is 18 amino acids.